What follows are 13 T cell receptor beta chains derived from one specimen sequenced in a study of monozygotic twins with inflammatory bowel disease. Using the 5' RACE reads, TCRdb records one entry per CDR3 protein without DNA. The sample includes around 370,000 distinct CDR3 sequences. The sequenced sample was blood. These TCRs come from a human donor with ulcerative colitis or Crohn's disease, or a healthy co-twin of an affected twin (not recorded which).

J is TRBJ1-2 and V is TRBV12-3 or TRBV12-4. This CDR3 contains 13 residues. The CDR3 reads CASSYTVNYGYTF.

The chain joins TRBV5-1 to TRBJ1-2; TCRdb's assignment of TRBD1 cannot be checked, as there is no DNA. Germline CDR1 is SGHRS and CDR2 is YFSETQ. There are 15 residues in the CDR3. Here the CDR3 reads CASSLGGTATYGYTF. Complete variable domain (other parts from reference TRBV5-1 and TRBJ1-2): KAGVTQTPRYLIKTRGQQVTLSCSPISGHRSVSWYQQTPGQGLQFLFEYFSETQRNKGNFPGRFSGRQFSNSRSEMNVSTLELGDSALYLCASSLGGTATYGYTFGSGTRLTVV.

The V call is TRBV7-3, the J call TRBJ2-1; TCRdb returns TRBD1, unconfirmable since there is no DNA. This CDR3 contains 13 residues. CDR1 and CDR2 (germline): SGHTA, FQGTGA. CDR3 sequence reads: CASSSTGGDEQFF.

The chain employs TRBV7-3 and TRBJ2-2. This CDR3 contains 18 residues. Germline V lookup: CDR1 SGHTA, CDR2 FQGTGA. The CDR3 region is CASSLVGTREANTGELFF.

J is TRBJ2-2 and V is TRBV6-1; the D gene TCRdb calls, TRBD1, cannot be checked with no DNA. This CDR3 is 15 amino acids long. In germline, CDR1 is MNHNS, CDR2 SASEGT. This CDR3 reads CASSAQWGGTGELFF.

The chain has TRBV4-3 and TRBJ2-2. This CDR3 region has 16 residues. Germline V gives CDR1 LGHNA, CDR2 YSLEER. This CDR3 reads CASSPIARANTGELFF.

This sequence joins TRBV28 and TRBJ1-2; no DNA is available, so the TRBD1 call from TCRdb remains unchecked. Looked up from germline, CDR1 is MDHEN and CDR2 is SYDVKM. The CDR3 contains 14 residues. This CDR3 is CASSPGGQFYGYTF.

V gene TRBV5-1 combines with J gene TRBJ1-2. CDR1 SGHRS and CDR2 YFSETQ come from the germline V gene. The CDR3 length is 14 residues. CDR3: CASSWGTGADGYTF.

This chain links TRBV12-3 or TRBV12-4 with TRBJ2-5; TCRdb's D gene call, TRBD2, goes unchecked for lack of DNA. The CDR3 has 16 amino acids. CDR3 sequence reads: CASSPEPGGAKETQYF.

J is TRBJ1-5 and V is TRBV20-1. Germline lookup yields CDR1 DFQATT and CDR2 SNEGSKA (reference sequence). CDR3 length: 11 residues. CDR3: CSARDIWAQHF.

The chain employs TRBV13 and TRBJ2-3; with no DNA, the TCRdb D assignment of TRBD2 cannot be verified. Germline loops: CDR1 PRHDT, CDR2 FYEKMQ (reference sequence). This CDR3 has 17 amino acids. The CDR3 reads CASSDRGGLARTDTQYF.

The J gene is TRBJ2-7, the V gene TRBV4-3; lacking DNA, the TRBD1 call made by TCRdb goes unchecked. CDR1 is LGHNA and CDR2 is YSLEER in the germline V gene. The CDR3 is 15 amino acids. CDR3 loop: CASSQATGTTYEQYF.

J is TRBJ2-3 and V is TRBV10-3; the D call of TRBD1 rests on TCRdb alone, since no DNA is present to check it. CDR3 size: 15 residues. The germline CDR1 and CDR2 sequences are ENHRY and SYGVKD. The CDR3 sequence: CATNPTGPSTDTQYF.